The clone carrying this T cell receptor (beta chain) appeared once. The antigen is not known. The PCR was carried out with 60 Vbeta primers and 13 Jbeta primers. Libraries were prepared by immunoSEQ multiplex PCR; TCRdb keeps only in-frame clonotypes and omits some of them. The sample shows over 150,000 clones, 75% to 85% of them seen only once. This record comes from a study of cytomegalovirus exposure and HLA in healthy donors. The study, taken as a whole, reports: It was reportedly the case that the classifier diagnosed cytomegalovirus status with high specificity and sensitivity. Available immune exposure information was restricted to CMV serostatus only. The study flagged fewer than 200 TCR beta chains as cytomegalovirus-associated. The authors considered a cluster of highly shared sequence variants likely to be a sequencing artifact.

This CDR3 has 17 amino acids. Germline CDR1 MNHEY, CDR2 SMNVEV (reference sequence). V gave up 4 bases and J gave up 6 bases; unmatched junction bases: 9. The chain recombines TRBV27 with TRBJ2-1; 13 positions match TRBD2. The sample consisted of PBMCs. The TCR originated in a man aged 45-60 years in good health and CMV-seropositive. CDR3 residues: CASSSRLGLAGVNEQFF. The CDR3 DNA sequence: TGTGCCAGCAGTTCCCGACTTGGACTAGCGGGAGTCAATGAGCAGTTCTTC.